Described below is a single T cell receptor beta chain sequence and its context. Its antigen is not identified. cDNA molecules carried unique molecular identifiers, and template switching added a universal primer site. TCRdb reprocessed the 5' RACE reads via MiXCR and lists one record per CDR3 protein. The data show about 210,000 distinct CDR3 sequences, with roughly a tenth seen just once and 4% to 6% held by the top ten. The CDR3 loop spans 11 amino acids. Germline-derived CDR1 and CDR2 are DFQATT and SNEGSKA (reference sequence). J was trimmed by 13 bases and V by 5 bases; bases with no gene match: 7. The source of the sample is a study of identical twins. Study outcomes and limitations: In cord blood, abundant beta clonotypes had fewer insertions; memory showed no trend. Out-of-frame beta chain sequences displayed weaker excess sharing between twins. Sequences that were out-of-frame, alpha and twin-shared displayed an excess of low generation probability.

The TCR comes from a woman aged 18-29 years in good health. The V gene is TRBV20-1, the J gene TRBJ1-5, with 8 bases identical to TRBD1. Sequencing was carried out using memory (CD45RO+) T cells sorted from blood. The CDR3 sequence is CSAVDRGGQHF. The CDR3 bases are TGCAGTGCTGTTGACAGGGGCGGACAGCATTTT.